This TCR beta chain was captured in a study of T cell responses to AZD1222 COVID-19 vaccine (dated by TCRdb to the early 2020s). As for the study more broadly: TCR sequencing was performed for roughly 250 trial participants, of whom around 210 were given two doses of AZD1222 and some 26 were given two doses of MenACWY control vaccine. Trial participants were enrolled by age into 18-55, 56-69 and 70-plus year subgroups, with 148, 28 and 57 TCR-sequenced participants respectively.

CDR1 is given as MNHNS and CDR2 as SASEGT, both from the germline V gene. Trimming costs V 2 bases and J 6 bases, and their ends lie 8 bases apart. The CDR3 numbers 13 residues from cysteine through phenylalanine. Only the CDR3 portion is preserved as DNA: 39 bases, with reading frame beginning at the first base. The CDR3 regions of human TCRbeta chains were analyzed by immunosequencing. Per the original workflow: Repertoire TCRs were checked for matches against a reference library of SARS-CoV-2-specific TCRs that had been generated using the MIRA antigen-specificity platform. Breadth was defined as the fraction of unique TCRs that were SARS-CoV-2-associated. Depth was defined as the fraction of total T cells that were SARS-CoV-2-associated. Using the MIRA data, each spike-specific TCR was mapped to the spike region that the TCR reacts to and placed in a CD4 or CD8 class. Log10-transformed breadth and depth values were compared by one-way ANOVA with Sidak's multiple comparisons tests. The source is immuneACCESS, and TCRdb retained only in-frame sequences with V and J called. Part of the clones is not carried over; for the studies checked, unresolved V genes explain less than half of this, and the remainder is unexplained. The V and J calls and the clone size are those of that table, but D and trimming were determined from the DNA. This sample comprises roughly 150,000 clones, 85% to 95% of them detected only once. The top ten clonotypes cover approximately 9% of the sample.

This clone has only one observation. This receptor's antigen is unknown. The input lacks base qualities; no much larger clone sits a single base away. General study outcomes and caveats: Only 5 to 7 AZD1222 recipients were SARS-CoV-2 seropositive at baseline, limiting conclusions about previously exposed vaccinees. Because no day 14 peak-response samples were available, the repertoires could be characterized only after the peak T cell response. Reportedly, almost half of the unique spike-specific TCRs recognized epitopes lying outside the regions that are mutated in the B.1.351 and B.1.1.7 variants. Participants were mostly white British and included more females than males, and it was suggested by the authors that clonal diversity may have been underestimated. After two AZD1222 doses, spike-specific TCR breadth and depth were significantly higher than at day 0 and than in MenACWY recipients. The 56-69-year group was small, and its depth increase did not reach significance, likely because of low power. The whole spike protein was spanned by vaccine-associated CD4 TCRs, and dominant responses were seen in regions 160-218 and 743-854.

Explained via the paper, the time point label denotes: about 28 days (+/-7) after the second vaccine dose. AZD1222 recipients given second doses at about 4 weeks or at about 12 weeks were pooled, since spike-specific TCR depth and breadth were not found to differ between the two schedules. Vaccinee samples were obtained from the UK trials COV001 and COV002, which included a single-blind randomized controlled phase 2/3 trial of AZD1222 (ChAdOx1 nCoV-19) in healthy adults. For TCRbeta chain sequencing, PBMC samples from trial participants were taken at day 0 and at day 28 after the second dose. The origin of this receptor is an adult who received the AZD1222 COVID-19 vaccine. Here the sequenced sample was peripheral blood, taken 28 days after the second AZD1222 dose. The sequence links TRBV6-1 to TRBJ1-5; no D gene is confidently identified. The bases are TGTGCCAGCAGTGAAATTGGTAGTCAGCCCCAGCATTTT. Its product reads: CASSEIGSQPQHF.